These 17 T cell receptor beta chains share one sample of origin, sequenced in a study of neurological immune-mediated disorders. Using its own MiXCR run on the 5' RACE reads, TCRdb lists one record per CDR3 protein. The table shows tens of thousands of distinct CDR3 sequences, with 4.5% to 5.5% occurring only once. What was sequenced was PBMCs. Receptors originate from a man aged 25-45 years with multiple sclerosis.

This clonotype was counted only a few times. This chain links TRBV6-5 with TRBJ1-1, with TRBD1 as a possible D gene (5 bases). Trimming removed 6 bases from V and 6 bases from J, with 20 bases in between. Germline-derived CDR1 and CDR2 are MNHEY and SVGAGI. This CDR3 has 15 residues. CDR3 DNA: TGTGCCAGCAGCCCGCTTGGGGGGGGTGTCGCTGAAGCTTTCTTT. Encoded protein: CASSPLGGGVAEAFF.

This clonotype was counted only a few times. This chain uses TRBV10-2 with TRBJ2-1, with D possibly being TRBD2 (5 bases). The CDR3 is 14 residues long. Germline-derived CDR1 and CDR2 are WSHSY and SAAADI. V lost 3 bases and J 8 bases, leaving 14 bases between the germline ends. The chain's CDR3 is CASSDLAPGYEQFF. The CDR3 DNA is TGCGCCAGCAGTGATCTAGCCCCGGGGTATGAGCAGTTCTTC.

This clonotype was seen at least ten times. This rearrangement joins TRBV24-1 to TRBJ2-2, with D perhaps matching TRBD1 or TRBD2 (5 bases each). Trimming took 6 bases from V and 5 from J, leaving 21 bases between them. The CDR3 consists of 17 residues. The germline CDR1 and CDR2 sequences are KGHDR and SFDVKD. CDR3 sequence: CATSRTLFEGRTGELFF. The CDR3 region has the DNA TGTGCCACCAGTCGGACTCTATTTGAGGGGCGGACCGGGGAGCTGTTTTTT.

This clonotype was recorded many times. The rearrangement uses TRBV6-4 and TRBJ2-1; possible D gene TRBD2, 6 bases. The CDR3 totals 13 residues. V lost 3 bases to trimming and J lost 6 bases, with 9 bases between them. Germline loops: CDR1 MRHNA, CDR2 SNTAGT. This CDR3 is CASSETGVNEQFF. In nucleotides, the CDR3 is TGTGCCAGCAGTGAAACGGGAGTCAATGAGCAGTTCTTC.

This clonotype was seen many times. CDR3: CASSSPDWGGNTEAFF. CDR3 nucleotides: TGTGCCAGCAGTTCCCCTGATTGGGGTGGAAACACTGAAGCTTTCTTT. J is TRBJ1-1 and V is TRBV6-1; D not certain. Germline V gives CDR1 MNHNS, CDR2 SASEGT. Trimming took 5 bases from V and 2 from J, leaving 18 bases between them. The CDR3 contains 16 residues.

CDR3: CASSFALQGSETQYF. Here the CDR3 DNA reads TGTGCCAGCAGCTTCGCTTTACAGGGTTCAGAGACCCAGTACTTC. This chain joins TRBV7-6 and TRBJ2-5; possibly TRBD1 for D (6 bases). The germline V and J ends were trimmed by 3 bases and 4 bases, with 15 bases remaining between them. Looked up from germline, CDR1 is SGHVS and CDR2 is FNYEAQ. The CDR3 has 15 residues.

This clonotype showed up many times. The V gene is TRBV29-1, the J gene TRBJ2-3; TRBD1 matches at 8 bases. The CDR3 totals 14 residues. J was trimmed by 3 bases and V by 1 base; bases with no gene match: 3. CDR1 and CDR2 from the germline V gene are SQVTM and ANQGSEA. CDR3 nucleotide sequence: TGCAGCGTTGAAGGACAGGGGTTAACAGATACGCAGTATTTT. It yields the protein CSVEGQGLTDTQYF.

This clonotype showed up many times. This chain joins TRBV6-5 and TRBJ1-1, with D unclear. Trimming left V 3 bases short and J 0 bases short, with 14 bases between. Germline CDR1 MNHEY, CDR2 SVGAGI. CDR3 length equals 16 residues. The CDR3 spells CASSYRFGQLNTEAFF. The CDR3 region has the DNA TGTGCCAGCAGTTATAGGTTCGGTCAACTGAACACTGAAGCTTTCTTT.

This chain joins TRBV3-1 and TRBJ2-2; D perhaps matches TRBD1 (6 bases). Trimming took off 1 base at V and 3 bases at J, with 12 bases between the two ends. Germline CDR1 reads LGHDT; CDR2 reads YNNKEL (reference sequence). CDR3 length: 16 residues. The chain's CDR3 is CASSQGVGAYTGELFF. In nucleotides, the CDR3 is TGTGCCAGCAGCCAAGGTGTGGGGGCATACACCGGGGAGCTGTTTTTT. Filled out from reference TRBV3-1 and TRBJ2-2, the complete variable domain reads DTAVSQTPKYLVTQMGNDKSIKCEQNLGHDTMYWYKQDSKKFLKIMFSYNNKELIINETVPNRFSPKSPDKAHLNLHINSLELGDSAVYFCASSQGVGAYTGELFFGEGSRLTVL.

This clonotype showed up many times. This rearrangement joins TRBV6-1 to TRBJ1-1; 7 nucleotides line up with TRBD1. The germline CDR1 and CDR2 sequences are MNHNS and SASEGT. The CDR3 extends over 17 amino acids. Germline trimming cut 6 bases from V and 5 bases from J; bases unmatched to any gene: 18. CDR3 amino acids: CASSRSGRDRVWTEAFF. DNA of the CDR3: TGTGCCAGCAGCCGTAGCGGTAGAGACAGGGTTTGGACTGAAGCTTTCTTT.

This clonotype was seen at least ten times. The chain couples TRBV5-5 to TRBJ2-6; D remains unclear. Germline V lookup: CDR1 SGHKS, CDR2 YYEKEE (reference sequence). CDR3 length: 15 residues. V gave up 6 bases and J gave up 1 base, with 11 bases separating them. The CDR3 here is CASNPGFSGANVLTF. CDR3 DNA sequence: TGTGCCAGCAACCCAGGCTTTTCTGGGGCCAACGTCCTGACTTTC.

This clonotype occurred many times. The CDR3 DNA follows: TGTGCCAGCAGTCAAGGTCTCAATTCACCCCTCCACTTT. It translates to CASSQGLNSPLHF. The chain links TRBV25-1 to TRBJ1-6; D gene uncertain. V lost 5 bases and J lost 7, with 9 bases in between. The germline V gene encodes CDR1 MGHDK and CDR2 SYGVNS. The CDR3 consists of 13 residues.

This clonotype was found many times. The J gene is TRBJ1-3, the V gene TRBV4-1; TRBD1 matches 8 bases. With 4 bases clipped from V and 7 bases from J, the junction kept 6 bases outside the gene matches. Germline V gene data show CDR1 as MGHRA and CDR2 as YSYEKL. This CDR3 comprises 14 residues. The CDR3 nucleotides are TGCGCCAGCAGCCTCCAGGGGGCCGCGAACACCATATATTTT. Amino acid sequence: CASSLQGAANTIYF.

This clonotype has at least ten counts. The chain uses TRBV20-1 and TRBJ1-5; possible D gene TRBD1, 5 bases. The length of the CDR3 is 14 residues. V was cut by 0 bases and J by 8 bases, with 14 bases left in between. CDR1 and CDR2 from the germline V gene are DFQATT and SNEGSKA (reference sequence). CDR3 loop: CSARDAGSGEPQHF. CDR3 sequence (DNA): TGCAGTGCTAGAGATGCCGGATCGGGGGAGCCCCAGCATTTT.

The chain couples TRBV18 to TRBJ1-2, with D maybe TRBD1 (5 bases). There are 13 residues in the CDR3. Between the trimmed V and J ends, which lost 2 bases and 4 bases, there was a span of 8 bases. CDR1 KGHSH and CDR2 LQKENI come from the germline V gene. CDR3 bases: TGTGCCAGCTCACCAGGGGGAAGCTATGGCTACACCTTC. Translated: CASSPGGSYGYTF. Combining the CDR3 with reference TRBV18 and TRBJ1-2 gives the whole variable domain NAGVMQNPRHLVRRRGQEARLRCSPMKGHSHVYWYRQLPEEGLKFMVYLQKENIIDESGMPKERFSAEFPKEGPSILRIQQVVRGDSAAYFCASSPGGSYGYTFGSGTRLTVV.

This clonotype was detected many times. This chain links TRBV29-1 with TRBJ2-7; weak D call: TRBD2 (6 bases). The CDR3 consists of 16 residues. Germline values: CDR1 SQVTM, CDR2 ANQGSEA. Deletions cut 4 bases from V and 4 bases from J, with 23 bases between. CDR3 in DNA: TGCAGCGTTGCGGCGGGACCAGAGATCTCCGGGTACGAGCAGTACTTC. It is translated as CSVAAGPEISGYEQYF.

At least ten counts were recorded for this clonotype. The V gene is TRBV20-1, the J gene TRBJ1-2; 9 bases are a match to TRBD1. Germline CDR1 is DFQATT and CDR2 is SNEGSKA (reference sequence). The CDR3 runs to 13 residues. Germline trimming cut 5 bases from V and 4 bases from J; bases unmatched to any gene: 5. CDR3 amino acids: CSAGTGKFYGYTF. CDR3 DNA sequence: TGCAGTGCTGGGACAGGGAAGTTCTATGGCTACACCTTC.